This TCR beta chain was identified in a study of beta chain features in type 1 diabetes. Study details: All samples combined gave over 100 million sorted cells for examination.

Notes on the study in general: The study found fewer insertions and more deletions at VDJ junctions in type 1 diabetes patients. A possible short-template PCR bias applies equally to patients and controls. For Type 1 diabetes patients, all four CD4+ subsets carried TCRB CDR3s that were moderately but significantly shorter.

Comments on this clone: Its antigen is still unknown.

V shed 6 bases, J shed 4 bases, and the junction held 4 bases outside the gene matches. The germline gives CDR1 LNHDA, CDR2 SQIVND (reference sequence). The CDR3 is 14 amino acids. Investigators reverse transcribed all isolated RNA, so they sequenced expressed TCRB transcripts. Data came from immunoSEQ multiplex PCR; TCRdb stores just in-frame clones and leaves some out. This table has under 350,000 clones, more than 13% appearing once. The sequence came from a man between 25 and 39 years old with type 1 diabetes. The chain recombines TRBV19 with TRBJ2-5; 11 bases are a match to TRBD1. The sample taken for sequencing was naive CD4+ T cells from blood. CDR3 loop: CASSGGTGGETQYF. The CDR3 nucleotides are TGTGCCAGTAGCGGCGGGACAGGGGGAGAGACCCAGTACTTC.